This is a list of T cell receptor beta chains from one sample in a study of T-cell memory formation after mild COVID-19. Each CDR3 protein is one row after TCRdb ran MiXCR on the 5' RACE reads. This sample carries about 560,000 distinct CDR3 sequences, approximately 21% of them seen once, and the ten largest clones take approximately 8.4%. Input material: PBMCs or a T cell subset sorted from them (not recorded which). Every receptor here comes from an adult woman who had mild COVID-19 (a few samples of this study predate the infection). Cell type and time point are not known. The CDR3 runs from the conserved cysteine through the conserved F or W. The D gene is left open where the match is weak. Size is omitted from some rows. Given values are once, few, many or a class for expanded clones.

>few|TRBV3-1|TRBJ2-2|TRBD1
TGTGCCAGCAGCCACCGGGACAGCCACACCGGGGAGCTGTTTTTT
CASSHRDSHTGELFF
>.|TRBV10-3|TRBJ1-5|.
TGTGCCATCAGTGAGTCGGGGGTCCCGGGGCAGCCCCAGCATTTT
CAISESGVPGQPQHF
>.|TRBV7-3|TRBJ1-1|.
TGTGCCAGCAGCTTAACAAAAGAGGGAAACACTGAAGCTTTCTTT
CASSLTKEGNTEAFF
>.|TRBV6-1|TRBJ2-7|TRBD2
TGTGCCACGGGACTAGCGATCTCCTACGAGCAGTACTTC
CATGLAISYEQYF
>many|TRBV27|TRBJ1-1|.
TGTGCCAGCAGGCCAGGACTGAACACTGAAGCTTTCTTT
CASRPGLNTEAFF
>.|TRBV18|TRBJ1-3|.
TGTGCCAGCTCACCAATGGGGCAGCTCTCTGGAAACACCATATATTTT
CASSPMGQLSGNTIYF
>few|TRBV4-1|TRBJ1-5|TRBD1
TGCGCCAGCAGCTCGGAGGGGGCACCTAGCAATCAGCCCCAGCATTTT
CASSSEGAPSNQPQHF
>few|TRBV21-1|TRBJ2-3|.
TGTGCCAGCACCAAGGGGGGGTATAGCACAGATACGCAGTATTTT
CASTKGGYSTDTQYF
>.|TRBV30|TRBJ1-1|.
TGTGCCTGGACAGGGATCGGAATGAACACTGAAGCTTTCTTT
CAWTGIGMNTEAFF
>.|TRBV5-7|TRBJ1-1|.
TGTGCCAGCAGCGAGAGCCGGGGCGGGGTGAGGGACACTGAAGCTTTCTTT
CASSESRGGVRDTEAFF
>many|TRBV24-1|TRBJ1-5|.
TGTGCCACCAGTGACCACACGACAGGCCTCAATCAGCCCCAGCATTTT
CATSDHTTGLNQPQHF
>.|TRBV25-1|TRBJ2-7|.
TGTGCCAGCAGTGAATCTCAGGCATACGAGCAGTACTTC
CASSESQAYEQYF
>.|TRBV7-9|TRBJ2-1|TRBD1
TGTGCCAGCAGCTTTCCGGGACAGGGGACGAATGAGCAGTTCTTC
CASSFPGQGTNEQFF
>.|TRBV3-1|TRBJ2-2|.
TGTGCCAGCAGCCCAGCTACAGGGTACGGGGAGCTGTTTTTT
CASSPATGYGELFF
>few|TRBV12-3/TRBV12-4|TRBJ2-3|.
TGTGCCAGCAGTTTAGTGGTCAGTAACACAGATACGCAGTATTTT
CASSLVVSNTDTQYF
>once|TRBV2|TRBJ2-2|.
TGTGCCAGCAATTTCGGCACCGGGGAGCTGTTTTTT
CASNFGTGELFF
>few|TRBV12-3/TRBV12-4|TRBJ1-2|TRBD1
TGTGCCACCGGGACAGGGGGCATCTATGGCTACACCTTC
CATGTGGIYGYTF
>.|TRBV12-3/TRBV12-4|TRBJ1-2|.
TGTGCCAGCAGTTTTAGGGCTCAATATGGCTACACCTTC
CASSFRAQYGYTF
>.|TRBV7-3|TRBJ2-1|.
TGTGCCAGCAGCTCATGGCAGGAGGGCCTCTCGGGTGAGCAGTTCTTC
CASSSWQEGLSGEQFF
>.|TRBV7-9|TRBJ1-2|.
TGTGCCAGCAGCTTAGCGCTTGAGGCCTCCTATGGCTACACCTTC
CASSLALEASYGYTF
>many|TRBV5-6|TRBJ2-2|.
TGTGCCAGCAGCCGGACAGATAACACCGGGGAGCTGTTTTTT
CASSRTDNTGELFF
>few|TRBV2|TRBJ2-1|TRBD2
TGTGCCAGCAGGGAGCGGGGGGTCTACAATGAGCAGTTCTTC
CASRERGVYNEQFF